This T cell receptor (beta chain) emerged from a study of T cells after yellow fever vaccination. V was clipped by 0 bases and J by 4 bases, with 16 bases between them. This CDR3 region has 15 residues. Germline V lookup: CDR1 DFQATT, CDR2 SNEGSKA (reference sequence). Study results and limitations: In post-booster samples, most primary-vaccination clones reappeared (approximately 96% CD4, approximately 91% CD8). The appearance of a small share of clonotypes in both CD4 and CD8 compartments was observed.

By 5'RACE template switching, TCR cDNA was produced, with a universal primer site and UMIs added in the process. TCRdb passed the 5' RACE reads through MiXCR, listing each CDR3 protein once. Of 450,000 to 550,000 distinct CDR3 sequences in the sample, 15% to 20% are singletons; the top ten hold 14%. Details on this clonotype: Its target is not known.

The TCR was taken from a young man who received the YFV17D yellow fever vaccine. The chain couples TRBV20-1 to TRBJ2-7, with a tentative D call TRBD2 (7 bases). Specimen: PBMCs, collected 15 days after the yellow fever booster vaccination. For the CDR3, the DNA is TGCAGTGCTAGAGACCAAATTCGGGGGGCGTACGAGCAGTACTTC. It is translated as CSARDQIRGAYEQYF.